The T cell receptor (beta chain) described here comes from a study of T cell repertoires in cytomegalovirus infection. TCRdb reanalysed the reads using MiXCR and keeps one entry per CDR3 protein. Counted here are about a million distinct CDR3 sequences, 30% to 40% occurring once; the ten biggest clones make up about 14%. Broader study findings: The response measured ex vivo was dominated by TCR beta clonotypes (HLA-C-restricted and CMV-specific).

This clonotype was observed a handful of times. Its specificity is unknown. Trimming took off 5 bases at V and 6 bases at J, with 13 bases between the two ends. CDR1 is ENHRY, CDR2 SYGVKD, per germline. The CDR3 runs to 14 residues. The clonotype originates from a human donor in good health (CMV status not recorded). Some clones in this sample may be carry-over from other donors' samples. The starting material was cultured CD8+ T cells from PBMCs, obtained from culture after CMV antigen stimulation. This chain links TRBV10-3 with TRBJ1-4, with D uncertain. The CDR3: CAISPDTNHEKLFF. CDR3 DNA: TGTGCCATCAGTCCCGACACAAACCATGAAAAACTGTTTTTT.